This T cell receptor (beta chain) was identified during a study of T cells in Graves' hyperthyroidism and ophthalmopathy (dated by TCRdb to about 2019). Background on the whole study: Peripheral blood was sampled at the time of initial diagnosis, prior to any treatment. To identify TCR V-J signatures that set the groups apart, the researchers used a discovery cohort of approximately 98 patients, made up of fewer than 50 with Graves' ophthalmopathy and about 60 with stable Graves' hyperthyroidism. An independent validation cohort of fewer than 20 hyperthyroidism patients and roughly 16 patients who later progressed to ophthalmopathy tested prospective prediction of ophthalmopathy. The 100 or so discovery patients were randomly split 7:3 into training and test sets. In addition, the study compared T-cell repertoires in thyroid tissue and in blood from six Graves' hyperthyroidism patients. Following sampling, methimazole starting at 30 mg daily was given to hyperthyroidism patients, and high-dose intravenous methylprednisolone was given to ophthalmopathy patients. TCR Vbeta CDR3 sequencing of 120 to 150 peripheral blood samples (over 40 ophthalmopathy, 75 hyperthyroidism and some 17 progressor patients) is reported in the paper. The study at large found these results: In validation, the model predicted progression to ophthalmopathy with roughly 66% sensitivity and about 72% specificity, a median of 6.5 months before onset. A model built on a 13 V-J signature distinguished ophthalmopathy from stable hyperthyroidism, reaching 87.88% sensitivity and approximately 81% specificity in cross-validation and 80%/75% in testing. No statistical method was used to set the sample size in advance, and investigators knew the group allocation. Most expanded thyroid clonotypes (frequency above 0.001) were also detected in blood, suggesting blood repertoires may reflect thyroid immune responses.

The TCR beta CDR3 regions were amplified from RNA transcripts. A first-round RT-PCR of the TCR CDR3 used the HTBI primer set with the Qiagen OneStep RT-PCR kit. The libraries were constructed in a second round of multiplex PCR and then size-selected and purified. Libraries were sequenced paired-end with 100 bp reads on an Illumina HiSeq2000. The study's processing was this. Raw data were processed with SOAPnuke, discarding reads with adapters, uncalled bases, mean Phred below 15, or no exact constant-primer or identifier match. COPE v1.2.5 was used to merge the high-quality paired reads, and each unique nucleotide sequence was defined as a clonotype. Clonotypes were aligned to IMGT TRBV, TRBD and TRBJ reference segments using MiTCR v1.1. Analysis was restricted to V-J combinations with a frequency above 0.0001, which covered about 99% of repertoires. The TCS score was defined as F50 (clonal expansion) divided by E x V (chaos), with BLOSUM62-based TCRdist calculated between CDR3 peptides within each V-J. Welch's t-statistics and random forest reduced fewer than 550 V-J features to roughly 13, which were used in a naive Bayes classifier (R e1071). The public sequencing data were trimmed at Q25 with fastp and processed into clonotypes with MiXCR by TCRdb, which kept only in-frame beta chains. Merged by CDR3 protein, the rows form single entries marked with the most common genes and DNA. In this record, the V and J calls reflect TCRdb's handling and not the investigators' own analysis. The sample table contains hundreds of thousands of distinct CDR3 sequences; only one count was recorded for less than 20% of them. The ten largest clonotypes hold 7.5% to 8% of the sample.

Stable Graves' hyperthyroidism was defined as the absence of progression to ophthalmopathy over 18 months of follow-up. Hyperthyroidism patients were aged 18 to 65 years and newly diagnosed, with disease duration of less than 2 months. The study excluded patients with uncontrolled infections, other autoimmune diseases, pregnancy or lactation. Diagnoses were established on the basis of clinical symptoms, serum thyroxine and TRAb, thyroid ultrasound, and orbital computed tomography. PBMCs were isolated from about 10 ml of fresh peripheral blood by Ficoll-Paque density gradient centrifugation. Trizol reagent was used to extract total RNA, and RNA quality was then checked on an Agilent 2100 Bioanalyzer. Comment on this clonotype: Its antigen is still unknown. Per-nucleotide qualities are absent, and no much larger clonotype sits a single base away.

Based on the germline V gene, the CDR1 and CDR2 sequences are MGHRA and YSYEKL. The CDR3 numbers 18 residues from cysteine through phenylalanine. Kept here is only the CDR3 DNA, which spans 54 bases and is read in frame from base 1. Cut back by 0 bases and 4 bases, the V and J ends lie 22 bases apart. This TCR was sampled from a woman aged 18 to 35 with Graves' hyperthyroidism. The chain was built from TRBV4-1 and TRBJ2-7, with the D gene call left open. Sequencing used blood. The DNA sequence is TGCGCCAGCAGCCAAGATTCACAGCTCCCACCAAGATTATACGAGCAGTACTTC. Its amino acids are CASSQDSQLPPRLYEQYF.